Each of the 7 T cell receptor beta chains below was sequenced from the same sample in a study of identical twins. One entry per CDR3 protein, called by TCRdb with MiXCR from the 5' RACE reads. The repertoire holds 310,000 or so distinct CDR3 sequences, with over 8.5% as singletons. These sequences were also reported in another study, on yellow fever vaccine responses in identical twins.

Sequenced input: CD8+ T cells sorted from blood. These receptors were taken from a woman between 18 and 30 years old in good health.

This clonotype was picked up many times. V and J are TRBV7-9 and TRBJ2-2; 11 nucleotides match TRBD1. The V segment lost 4 bases and the J segment 1 base; nucleotides outside the gene matches: 2. Germline V gene lookup returns CDR1 SEHNR and CDR2 FQNEAQ (reference sequence). The CDR3 runs to 16 residues. CDR3 DNA sequence: TGTGCCAGCAGCTCGGACAGGGGGCGGAACACCGGGGAGCTGTTTTTT. It specifies CASSSDRGRNTGELFF.

The chain couples TRBV15 to TRBJ2-7, with 11 positions matching TRBD2. Per germline, CDR1 LNHNV and CDR2 YYDKDF (reference sequence). The junction had 10 bases not matched to a gene; V was cut back by 4 bases and J by 2 bases. This CDR3 contains 17 residues. In DNA form, the CDR3 reads TGTGCCACCAGCACCACCAGAGCGACTAGCGGGACCTACGAGCAGTACTTC. Translated, it gives CATSTTRATSGTYEQYF.

This clonotype was seen ten or more times. The chain recombines TRBV10-3 with TRBJ2-1; D gene unclear. The CDR3 sequence is 13 residues long. V shed 8 bases and J shed 5 bases, with 13 bases lying between them. CDR1 is ENHRY and CDR2 is SYGVKD in the germline V gene. This CDR3 is CAIGYGPDNEQFF. In DNA form, the CDR3 reads TGTGCCATCGGATACGGCCCCGACAATGAGCAGTTCTTC.

This clonotype has a handful of counts. The chain employs TRBV6-5 and TRBJ2-5; possible D gene TRBD2, 6 bases. The ends were cut back, 0 bases at V and 0 bases at J, with 8 bases in the middle. From germline, CDR1 is MNHEY and CDR2 SVGAGI. This CDR3 comprises 15 residues. CDR3 bases: TGTGCCAGCAGTTACTCGGGGGGTAACCAAGAGACCCAGTACTTC. Residues: CASSYSGGNQETQYF.

This clonotype was detected only a few times. CDR3 sequence: CASSQVVGDQETQYF. The CDR3 region has the DNA TGCGCCAGCAGCCAAGTCGTTGGGGACCAAGAGACCCAGTACTTC. This chain links TRBV4-3 with TRBJ2-5; D ambiguous. The length of the CDR3 is 15 residues. The germline CDR1 and CDR2 sequences are LGHNA and YSLEER. V lost 1 base and J 0 bases, leaving 9 bases between the germline ends.

This clonotype has a handful of counts. The rearrangement uses TRBV4-1 and TRBJ2-3, with 16 bases lining up with TRBD2. J lost 5 bases, V lost 3 bases, and 5 bases had no gene match. The CDR3 spans 17 residues. CDR1 MGHRA and CDR2 YSYEKL come from the germline V gene. Here the CDR3 reads CASSQGLAGGRLDTQYF. CDR3 DNA sequence: TGCGCCAGCAGCCAGGGACTAGCGGGGGGGAGATTAGATACGCAGTATTTT.

There are many counts of this clonotype. This chain joins TRBV25-1 and TRBJ1-2; no clear D. CDR1 is MGHDK and CDR2 is SYGVNS in the germline V gene. The CDR3 totals 12 residues. Trimming stripped 5 bases from V and 4 bases from J, with 8 bases between. The CDR3 nucleotides are TGTGCCAGCAGTACCGAGGGCTATGGCTACACCTTC. It translates to CASSTEGYGYTF.